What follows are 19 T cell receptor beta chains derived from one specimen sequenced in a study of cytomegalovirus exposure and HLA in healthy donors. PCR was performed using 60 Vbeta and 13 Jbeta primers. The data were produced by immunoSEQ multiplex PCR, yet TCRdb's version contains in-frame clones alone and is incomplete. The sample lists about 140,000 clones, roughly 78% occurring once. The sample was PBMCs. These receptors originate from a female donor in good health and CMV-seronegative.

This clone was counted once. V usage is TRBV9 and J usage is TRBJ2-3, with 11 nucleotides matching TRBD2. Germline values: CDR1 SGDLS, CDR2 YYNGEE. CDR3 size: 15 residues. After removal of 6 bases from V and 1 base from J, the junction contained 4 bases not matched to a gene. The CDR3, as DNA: TGTGCCAGCACCCGACTAGCGGGGCGCACAGATACGCAGTATTTT. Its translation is CASTRLAGRTDTQYF.

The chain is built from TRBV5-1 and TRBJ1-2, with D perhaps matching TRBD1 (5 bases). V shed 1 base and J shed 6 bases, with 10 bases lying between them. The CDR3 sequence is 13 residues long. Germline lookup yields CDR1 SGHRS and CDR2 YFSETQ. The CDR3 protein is CASSLNGGDGYTF. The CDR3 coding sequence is TGCGCCAGCAGCTTGAATGGAGGGGATGGCTACACCTTC.

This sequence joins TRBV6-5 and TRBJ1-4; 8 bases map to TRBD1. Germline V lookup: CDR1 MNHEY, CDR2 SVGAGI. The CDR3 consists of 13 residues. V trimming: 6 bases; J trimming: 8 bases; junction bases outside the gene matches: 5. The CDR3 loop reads CASSGGQEEKLFF. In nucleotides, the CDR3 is TGTGCCAGCAGCGGGGGACAGGAGGAAAAACTGTTTTTT.

CDR3 sequence reads: CASIRNEQFF. CDR3 bases: TGTGCCAGCATCCGCAATGAGCAGTTCTTC. The chain combines TRBV5-4 with TRBJ2-1, with no clear D. Germline-derived CDR1 and CDR2 are SGHNT and YYREEE (reference sequence). This CDR3 spans 10 amino acids. V was shortened by 6 bases and J by 6 bases, with 4 bases between the two germline ends. Full variable domain (remainder filled in from reference TRBV5-4 and TRBJ2-1): ETGVTQSPTHLIKTRGQQVTLRCSSQSGHNTVSWYQQALGQGPQFIFQYYREEENGRGNFPPRFSGLQFPNYSSELNVNALELDDSALYLCASIRNEQFFGPGTRLTVL.

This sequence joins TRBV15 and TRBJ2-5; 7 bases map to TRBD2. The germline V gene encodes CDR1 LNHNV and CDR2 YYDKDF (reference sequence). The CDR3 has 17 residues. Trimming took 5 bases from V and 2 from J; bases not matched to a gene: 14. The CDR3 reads CATSAYYGGGHQETQYF. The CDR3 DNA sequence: TGTGCCACCAGCGCTTATTACGGGGGAGGGCATCAAGAGACCCAGTACTTC.

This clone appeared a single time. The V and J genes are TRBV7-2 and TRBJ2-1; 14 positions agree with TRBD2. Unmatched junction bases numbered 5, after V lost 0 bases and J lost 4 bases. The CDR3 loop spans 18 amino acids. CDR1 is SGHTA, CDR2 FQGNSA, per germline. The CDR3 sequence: CASSLAGTSGSKYNEQFF. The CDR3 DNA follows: TGTGCCAGCAGCTTAGCGGGGACTAGCGGGAGCAAATACAATGAGCAGTTCTTC.

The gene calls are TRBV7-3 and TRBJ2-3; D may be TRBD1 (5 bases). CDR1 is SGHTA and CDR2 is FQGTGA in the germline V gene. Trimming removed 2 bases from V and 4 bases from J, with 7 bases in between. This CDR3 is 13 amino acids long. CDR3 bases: TGTGCCAGCAGCTTATTAGGGGCAGATACGCAGTATTTT. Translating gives CASSLLGADTQYF.

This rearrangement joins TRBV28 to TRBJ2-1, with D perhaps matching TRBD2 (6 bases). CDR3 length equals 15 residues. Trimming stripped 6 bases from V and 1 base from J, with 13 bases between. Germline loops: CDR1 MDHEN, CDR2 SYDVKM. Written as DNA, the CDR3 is TGTGCCAGCAGGGACATGGGAGGATCCTACAATGAGCAGTTCTTC. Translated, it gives CASRDMGGSYNEQFF.

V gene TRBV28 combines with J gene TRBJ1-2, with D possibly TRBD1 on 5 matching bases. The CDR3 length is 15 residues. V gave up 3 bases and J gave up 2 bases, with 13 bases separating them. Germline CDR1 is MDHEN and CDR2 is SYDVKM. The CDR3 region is CASSFLAGPNYGYTF. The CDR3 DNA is TGTGCCAGCAGTTTTTTAGCAGGGCCAAACTATGGCTACACCTTC.

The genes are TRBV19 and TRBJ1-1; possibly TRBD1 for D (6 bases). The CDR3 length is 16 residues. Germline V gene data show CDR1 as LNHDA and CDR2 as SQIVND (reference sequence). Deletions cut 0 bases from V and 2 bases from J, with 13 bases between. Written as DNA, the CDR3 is TGTGCCAGTAGTATAGATCGGAACAGGGCCAACACTGAAGCTTTCTTT. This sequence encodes CASSIDRNRANTEAFF.

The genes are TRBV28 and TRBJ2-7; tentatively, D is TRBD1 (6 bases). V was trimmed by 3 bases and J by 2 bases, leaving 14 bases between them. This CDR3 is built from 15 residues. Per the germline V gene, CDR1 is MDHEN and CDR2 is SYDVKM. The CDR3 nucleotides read TGTGCCAGCAGTTTTCCCGGACAGAAAGCCTACGAGCAGTACTTC. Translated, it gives CASSFPGQKAYEQYF.

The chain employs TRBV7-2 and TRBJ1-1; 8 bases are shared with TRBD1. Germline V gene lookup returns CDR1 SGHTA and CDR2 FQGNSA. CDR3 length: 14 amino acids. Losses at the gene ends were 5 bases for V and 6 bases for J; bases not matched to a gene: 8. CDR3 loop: CASSPQGALPEAFF. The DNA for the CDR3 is TGTGCCAGCAGCCCTCAGGGGGCTCTCCCTGAAGCTTTCTTT.

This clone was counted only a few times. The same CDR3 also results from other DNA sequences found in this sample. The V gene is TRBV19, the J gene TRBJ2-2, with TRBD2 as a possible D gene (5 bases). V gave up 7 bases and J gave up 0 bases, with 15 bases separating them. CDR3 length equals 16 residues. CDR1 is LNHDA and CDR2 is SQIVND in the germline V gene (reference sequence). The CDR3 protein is CASTPVWTSNTGELFF. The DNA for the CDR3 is TGTGCCAGTACTCCGGTTTGGACTTCGAACACCGGGGAGCTGTTTTTT.

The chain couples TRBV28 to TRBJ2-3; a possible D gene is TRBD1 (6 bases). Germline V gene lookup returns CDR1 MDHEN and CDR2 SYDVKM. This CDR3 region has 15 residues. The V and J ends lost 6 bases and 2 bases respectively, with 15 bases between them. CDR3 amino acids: CASSPTQGPTDTQYF. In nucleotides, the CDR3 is TGTGCCAGCAGCCCGACCCAGGGGCCCACAGATACGCAGTATTTT.

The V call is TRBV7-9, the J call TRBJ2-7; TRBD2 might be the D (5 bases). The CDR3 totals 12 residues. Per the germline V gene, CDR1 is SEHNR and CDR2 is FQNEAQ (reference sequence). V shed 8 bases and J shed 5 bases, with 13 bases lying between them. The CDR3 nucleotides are TGTGCCAGCTCCTCTAGCTTCCACGAGCAGTACTTC. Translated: CASSSSFHEQYF. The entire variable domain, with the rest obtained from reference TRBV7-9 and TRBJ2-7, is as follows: DTGVSQNPRHKITKRGQNVTFRCDPISEHNRLYWYRQTLGQGPEFLTYFQNEAQLEKSRLLSDRFSAERPKGSFSTLEIQRTEQGDSAMYLCASSSSFHEQYFGPGTRLTVT.

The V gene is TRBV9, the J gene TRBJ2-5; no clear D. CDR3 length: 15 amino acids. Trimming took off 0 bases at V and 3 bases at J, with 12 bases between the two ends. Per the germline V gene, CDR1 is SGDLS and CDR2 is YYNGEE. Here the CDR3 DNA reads TGTGCCAGCAGCGTAGTTGGGTTAGAGGAAGAGACCCAGTACTTC. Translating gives CASSVVGLEEETQYF.

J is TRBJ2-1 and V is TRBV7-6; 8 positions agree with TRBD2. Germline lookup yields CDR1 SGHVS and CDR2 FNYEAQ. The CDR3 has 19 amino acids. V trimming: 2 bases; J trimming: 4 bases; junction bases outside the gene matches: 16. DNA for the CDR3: TGTGCCAGCAGCTTATCGATTAGCCGCGGGAGGCACCTTTACAATGAGCAGTTCTTC. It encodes CASSLSISRGRHLYNEQFF.

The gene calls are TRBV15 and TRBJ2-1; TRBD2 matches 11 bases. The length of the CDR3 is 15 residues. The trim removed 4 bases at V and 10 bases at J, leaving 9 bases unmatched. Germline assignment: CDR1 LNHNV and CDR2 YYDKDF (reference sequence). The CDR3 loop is CATSTGTSGVGEQFF. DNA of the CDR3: TGTGCCACCAGCACCGGGACTAGCGGCGTAGGCGAGCAGTTCTTC.

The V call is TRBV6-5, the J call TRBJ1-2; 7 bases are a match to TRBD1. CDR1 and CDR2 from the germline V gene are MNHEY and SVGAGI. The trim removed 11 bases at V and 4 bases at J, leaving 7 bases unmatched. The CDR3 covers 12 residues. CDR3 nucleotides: TGTGCCGTCCGGGGGACAGTCTATGGCTACACCTTC. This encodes CAVRGTVYGYTF.